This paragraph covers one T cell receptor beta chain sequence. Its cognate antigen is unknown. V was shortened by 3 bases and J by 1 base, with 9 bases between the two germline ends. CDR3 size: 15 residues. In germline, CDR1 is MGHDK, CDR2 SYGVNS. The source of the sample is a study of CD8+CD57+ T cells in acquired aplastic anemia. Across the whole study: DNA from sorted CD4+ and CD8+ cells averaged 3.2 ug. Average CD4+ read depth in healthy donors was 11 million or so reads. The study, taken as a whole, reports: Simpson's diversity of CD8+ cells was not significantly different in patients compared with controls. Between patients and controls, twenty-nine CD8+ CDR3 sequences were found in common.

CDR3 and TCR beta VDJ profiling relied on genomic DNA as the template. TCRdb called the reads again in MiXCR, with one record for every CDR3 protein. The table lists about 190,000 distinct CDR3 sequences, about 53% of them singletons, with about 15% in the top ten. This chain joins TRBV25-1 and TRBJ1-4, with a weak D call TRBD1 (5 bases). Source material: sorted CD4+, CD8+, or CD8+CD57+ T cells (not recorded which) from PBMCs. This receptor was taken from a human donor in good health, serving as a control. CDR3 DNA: TGTGCCAGCAGTGACGACAGAGGAACTAATGAAAAACTGTTTTTT. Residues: CASSDDRGTNEKLFF.